The 29 T cell receptor beta chains below come from one sample, sequenced in a study of blood T cell repertoires in COVID-19. Here immunoSEQ multiplex PCR was the method, and the copy in TCRdb shows in-frame clones only, minus some. The sample has 130,000 to 150,000 clones; approximately 80% are singletons. The sample consisted of peripheral blood. These receptors were obtained from an elderly woman in a cohort sampled during active or convalescent COVID-19.

The gene calls are TRBV11-2 and TRBJ1-2; perhaps TRBD1 as D (5 bases). The germline V gene encodes CDR1 SGHAT and CDR2 FQNNGV. CDR3 length: 16 residues. V was pared by 5 bases and J by 2 bases, with 18 bases between. CDR3 sequence (DNA): TGTGCCAGCAGCCCTCAACAGGTTCGTCGCAACTATGGCTACACCTTC. Amino acid sequence: CASSPQQVRRNYGYTF.

This clone was seen only a few times. This chain connects TRBV7-9 to TRBJ1-3; TRBD1 agrees at 8 bases. The CDR3 has 15 amino acids. Germline loops: CDR1 SEHNR, CDR2 FQNEAQ (reference sequence). V gave up 5 bases and J gave up 1 base; unmatched junction bases: 4. The CDR3 sequence is CASSPDRASGNTIYF. The CDR3 DNA sequence: TGTGCCAGCAGCCCGGACAGGGCGTCTGGAAACACCATATATTTT.

The rearrangement links TRBV18 to TRBJ2-3; 9 bases line up with TRBD2. Germline V CDR1 and CDR2: KGHSH, LQKENI. J gave up 4 bases and V 2 bases, and 13 bases lay outside the gene matches. This CDR3 contains 18 residues. The CDR3 nucleotides are TGTGCCAGCTCACCATTTATAGCGGGGGCCGAAAAGGCAGATACGCAGTATTTT. Translated: CASSPFIAGAEKADTQYF.

This clone was recorded a few times. The genes are TRBV5-4 and TRBJ1-1, with 7 positions matching TRBD1. V was clipped by 4 bases and J by 0 bases; unmatched bases: 9. This CDR3 region has 16 residues. CDR1 and CDR2 from the germline V gene are SGHNT and YYREEE (reference sequence). CDR3 bases: TGTGCCAGCAGCCTACAGGGGTGGTGGCTGAACACTGAAGCTTTCTTT. This translates into CASSLQGWWLNTEAFF.

The rearrangement uses TRBV11-2 and TRBJ2-3; possibly TRBD1 for D (5 bases). V was shortened by 2 bases and J by 1 base, with 16 bases between the two germline ends. CDR3 length equals 17 residues. Per the germline V gene, CDR1 is SGHAT and CDR2 is FQNNGV. The CDR3 nucleotides are TGTGCCAGCAGCTTACACGGTAAGGGGTTCGGCACAGATACGCAGTATTTT. It encodes CASSLHGKGFGTDTQYF.

V and J are TRBV28 and TRBJ2-3, with 7 bases matching TRBD2. From germline, CDR1 is MDHEN and CDR2 SYDVKM. The V and J ends lost 5 bases and 3 bases, in that order; junction bases with no gene match: 11. This CDR3 spans 16 amino acids. The CDR3 spells CASSLGRGSVTDTQYF. The CDR3, as DNA: TGTGCCAGCAGTCTGGGGCGGGGGTCGGTAACAGATACGCAGTATTTT. Full variable domain (outside the CDR3, taken from reference TRBV28 and TRBJ2-3): DVKVTQSSRYLVKRTGEKVFLECVQDMDHENMFWYRQDPGLGLRLIYFSYDVKMKEKGDIPEGYSVSREKKERFSLILESASTNQTSMYLCASSLGRGSVTDTQYFGPGTRLTVL.

The V and J genes are TRBV9 and TRBJ2-3; 11 nucleotides align to TRBD2. Germline V gene lookup returns CDR1 SGDLS and CDR2 YYNGEE. Trimming removed 2 bases from V and 4 bases from J; junction bases left unmatched: 9. The CDR3 length is 17 residues. CDR3 region: CASSVLFSGGAPDTQYF. CDR3 sequence (DNA): TGTGCCAGCAGCGTCCTGTTTAGCGGGGGGGCCCCAGATACGCAGTATTTT.

The gene calls are TRBV2 and TRBJ2-5, with TRBD2 matching 9 bases. Trimming at V came to 11 bases and at J to 5 bases, leaving 18 bases not matched to a gene. This CDR3 has 16 residues. From germline, CDR1 is SNHLY and CDR2 FYNNEI. The CDR3 sequence: CAPNPSAAGGRETQYF. CDR3 DNA: TGTGCCCCCAACCCATCGGCGGCGGGGGGGAGGGAGACCCAGTACTTC.

This clone was counted a few times. The chain couples TRBV3-1 (or the pseudogene TRBV3-2) to TRBJ2-2, with D possibly matching TRBD1 (5 bases). Trimming removed 10 bases at V and 4 bases at J, with 16 bases between. CDR3 length equals 14 residues. Germline V CDR1 and CDR2: LGHDT, YNNKEL (reference sequence). The CDR3 spells CATQVGASTGELFF. Written as DNA, the CDR3 is TGTGCCACCCAAGTAGGGGCGAGCACCGGGGAGCTGTTTTTT.

The rearrangement joins TRBV11-2 to TRBJ1-1, with a possible D match to TRBD1 (5 bases). This CDR3 comprises 15 residues. V gave up 1 base and J gave up 6 bases, with 15 bases separating them. The V gene's germline CDR1 is SGHAT and CDR2 FQNNGV. The CDR3 loop is CASSLAGWGGAEAFF. The CDR3 region has the DNA TGTGCCAGCAGCTTAGCGGGCTGGGGGGGGGCTGAAGCTTTCTTT. Drawing the rest from reference TRBV11-2 and TRBJ1-1, the complete variable domain is EAGVAQSPRYKIIEKRQSVAFWCNPISGHATLYWYQQILGQGPKLLIQFQNNGVVDDSQLPKDRFSAERLKGVDSTLKIQPAKLEDSAVYLCASSLAGWGGAEAFFGQGTRLTVV.

The chain carries TRBV14 and TRBJ2-3; unclear D gene. V lost 1 base and J lost 2, with 4 bases in between. Germline values: CDR1 SGHDN, CDR2 FVKESK. The CDR3 runs to 13 residues. The CDR3 here is CASSQVNTDTQYF. The CDR3, as DNA: TGTGCCAGCAGCCAAGTCAACACAGATACGCAGTATTTT.

The chain recombines TRBV18 with TRBJ2-5; 12 nucleotides align to TRBD2. Looked up from germline, CDR1 is KGHSH and CDR2 is LQKENI. V was clipped by 5 bases and J by 5 bases; unmatched bases: 9. This CDR3 comprises 16 residues. CDR3 DNA sequence: TGTGCCAGCTCAACACGGACTAGCGGGGTTAGGGAGACCCAGTACTTC. It yields the protein CASSTRTSGVRETQYF.

Concerning this clone itself: Other DNA sequences in the sample encode the same CDR3. The chain couples TRBV28 to TRBJ1-1; TRBD1 matches at 9 bases. CDR1 is MDHEN and CDR2 is SYDVKM in the germline V gene. The junction had 6 bases not matched to a gene; V was cut back by 5 bases and J by 2 bases. The CDR3 totals 15 residues. The CDR3 region is CASSPNRGRNTEAFF. The CDR3 bases are TGTGCCAGCAGTCCGAACAGGGGGCGAAACACTGAAGCTTTCTTT.

The chain links TRBV19 to TRBJ1-4; TRBD1 aligns across 9 bases. Losses at the gene ends were 7 bases for V and 8 bases for J; bases not matched to a gene: 11. The germline V gene has CDR1 LNHDA and CDR2 SQIVND (reference sequence). The length of the CDR3 is 15 residues. This chain's CDR3 is CASTPTGTGWEKLFF. As DNA, the CDR3 is TGTGCCAGTACCCCAACAGGGACAGGGTGGGAAAAACTGTTTTTT.

The chain employs TRBV4-3 and TRBJ2-3; 9 positions agree with TRBD1. The germline CDR1 and CDR2 sequences are LGHNA and YSLEER. J was trimmed by 2 bases and V by 0 bases; bases with no gene match: 18. This CDR3 has 21 residues. The CDR3 loop reads CASSQESNRGRWGRVTDTQYF. CDR3 sequence (DNA): TGCGCCAGCAGCCAAGAATCCAACAGGGGGCGCTGGGGGCGGGTCACAGATACGCAGTATTTT.

The gene calls are TRBV7-2 and TRBJ2-3; TRBD2 agrees at 12 bases. The trim removed 2 bases at V and 6 bases at J, leaving 6 bases unmatched. Per germline, CDR1 SGHTA and CDR2 FQGNSA. The CDR3 loop spans 16 amino acids. The CDR3 loop is CASSLSLGLAGDTQYF. The CDR3 region has the DNA TGTGCCAGCAGCTTATCGTTAGGACTAGCGGGGGATACGCAGTATTTT.

This chain uses TRBV19 with TRBJ2-2; 16 bases match TRBD2. Trimming cost V 7 bases and J 9 bases; bases outside gene matches: 11. The CDR3 runs to 17 residues. From germline, CDR1 is LNHDA and CDR2 SQIVND (reference sequence). This chain's CDR3 is CASTGTSGGDPARELFF. In nucleotides, the CDR3 is TGTGCCAGTACTGGGACTAGCGGGGGGGACCCGGCCCGGGAGCTGTTTTTT.

J is TRBJ1-2 and V is TRBV28; 9 bases align to TRBD1. This CDR3 has 13 residues. V lost 8 bases and J lost 10; bases outside the gene matches: 11. CDR1 is MDHEN, CDR2 SYDVKM, per germline. Here the CDR3 DNA reads TGTGCCAGCGACACCTCGGGACAGGGATACTACACCTTC. As protein: CASDTSGQGYYTF.

The chain carries TRBV7-9 and TRBJ1-1; a weak D match, TRBD1 (6 bases). V was shortened by 4 bases and J by 5 bases, with 11 bases between the two germline ends. Germline values: CDR1 SEHNR, CDR2 FQNEAQ (reference sequence). CDR3 length: 13 amino acids. The CDR3 nucleotides read TGTGCCAGCAGCTCAAAGACAGGAACTGAAGCTTTCTTT. Residues: CASSSKTGTEAFF.

V and J are TRBV6-6 and TRBJ1-4, with 9 bases matching TRBD1. This CDR3 is built from 15 residues. The V and J ends lost 7 bases and 8 bases, in that order; junction bases with no gene match: 11. In germline, CDR1 is MNHNY, CDR2 SVGAGI (reference sequence). In DNA, the CDR3 is TGTGCCAGCACCAAACTGGGACAGGGTCAAGAAAAACTGTTTTTT. It is translated as CASTKLGQGQEKLFF.

This chain joins TRBV7-2 and TRBJ1-6; 9 positions match TRBD1. The CDR3 runs to 15 residues. V shed 5 bases, J shed 7 bases, and the junction held 6 bases outside the gene matches. CDR1 SGHTA and CDR2 FQGNSA come from the germline V gene. CDR3 protein: CASSPGTGRNSPLHF. In DNA form, the CDR3 reads TGTGCCAGCAGCCCAGGGACAGGGAGGAATTCACCCCTCCACTTT.

The chain carries TRBV6-5 and TRBJ2-7; 9 nucleotides agree with TRBD1. Germline CDR1 is MNHEY and CDR2 is SVGAGI. V shed 8 bases, J shed 5 bases, and the junction held 7 bases outside the gene matches. The CDR3 sequence is 13 residues long. The CDR3 DNA reads as TGTGCCAGCCACAGACAGGGGGGCCACGAGCAGTACTTC. It specifies CASHRQGGHEQYF.

The V and J genes are TRBV3-1 (or the pseudogene TRBV3-2) and TRBJ2-7; TRBD1 matches at 7 bases. The V segment lost 4 bases and the J segment 2 bases; nucleotides outside the gene matches: 14. CDR1 is LGHDT, CDR2 YNNKEL, per germline (reference sequence). The CDR3 contains 17 residues. The CDR3 is CASSPPSEGAVAYEQYF. The CDR3 coding sequence is TGTGCCAGCAGCCCCCCTTCCGAGGGGGCAGTCGCCTACGAGCAGTACTTC.

This chain joins TRBV6-5 and TRBJ1-3, with D hard to call. This CDR3 region has 14 residues. Germline values: CDR1 MNHEY, CDR2 SVGAGI. Trimming stripped 6 bases from V and 4 bases from J, with 13 bases between. The CDR3: CASRPPGRGNTIYF. The CDR3 DNA sequence: TGTGCCAGCAGACCCCCCGGTCGGGGAAACACCATATATTTT.

The chain combines TRBV9 with TRBJ1-6; the D gene is possibly TRBD1 (5 bases). This CDR3 spans 13 amino acids. Germline CDR1 reads SGDLS; CDR2 reads YYNGEE. The V end lost 2 bases, the J end lost 8 bases, and 8 bases lay between the germline ends. CDR3 bases: TGTGCCAGCAGCGTCTTACAGGATTCACCCCTCCACTTT. Translating gives CASSVLQDSPLHF.

The chain carries TRBV9 and TRBJ2-1, with a weak D call TRBD2 (6 bases). The V and J ends lost 6 bases and 7 bases respectively, with 14 bases between them. The CDR3 has 13 amino acids. CDR1 is SGDLS, CDR2 YYNGEE, per germline. CDR3 region: CASTGDGGNEQFF. For the CDR3, the DNA is TGTGCCAGCACCGGGGACGGAGGGAATGAGCAGTTCTTC.

The chain recombines TRBV18 with TRBJ1-6, with TRBD1 matching over 7 bases. Germline V lookup: CDR1 KGHSH, CDR2 LQKENI. Trimming at V came to 5 bases and at J to 6 bases, leaving 7 bases not matched to a gene. The CDR3 runs to 15 residues. The CDR3 nucleotides read TGTGCCAGCTCAAAGTTGGGACAGTCTAATTCACCCCTCCACTTT. It codes for CASSKLGQSNSPLHF.

The chain carries TRBV19 and TRBJ2-7; weak D call: TRBD1 (6 bases). CDR3 length: 13 residues. CDR1 and CDR2 from the germline V gene are LNHDA and SQIVND (reference sequence). The ends were cut back, 4 bases at V and 3 bases at J, with 10 bases in the middle. CDR3 DNA: TGTGCCAGTAGTACCGCCAGGGGCTACGAGCAGTACTTC. It is translated as CASSTARGYEQYF. Filled out from reference TRBV19 and TRBJ2-7, the complete variable domain reads DGGITQSPKYLFRKEGQNVTLSCEQNLNHDAMYWYRQDPGQGLRLIYYSQIVNDFQKGDIAEGYSVSREKKESFPLTVTSAQKNPTAFYLCASSTARGYEQYFGPGTRLTVT.

The rearrangement uses TRBV5-1 and TRBJ2-2, with D unclear. The CDR3 extends over 13 amino acids. The germline gives CDR1 SGHRS, CDR2 YFSETQ. V lost 0 bases and J 8 bases, leaving 8 bases between the germline ends. This CDR3 is CASSLALGGELFF. The CDR3 DNA is TGCGCCAGCAGCTTGGCCCTAGGTGGGGAGCTGTTTTTT. The entire variable domain, with the rest obtained from reference TRBV5-1 and TRBJ2-2, is as follows: KAGVTQTPRYLIKTRGQQVTLSCSPISGHRSVSWYQQTPGQGLQFLFEYFSETQRNKGNFPGRFSGRQFSNSRSEMNVSTLELGDSALYLCASSLALGGELFFGEGSRLTVL.